These 13 T cell receptor beta chains originate from one sample sequenced in a study of blood T cells in healthy people across ages (dated by TCRdb to 2015 to 2017). Receptor amplification or capture employed 5' RACE. Sequenced using an Illumina HiSeq 2500. A second PCR of about 6 to 11 cycles was run with a J-beta primer mix and a sample-barcoded 5' primer. TCRdb trimmed the raw reads at Q25, called clones with MiXCR and kept productive beta chains. Rows matching on CDR3 protein sequence are summarized as one entry with the most common DNA and genes. This sample holds more than 700,000 distinct CDR3 sequences; about 47% were observed only once. The ten largest account for 18% of the sample. Specimen: blood. Receptor source: a man at least 80 years old in good health.

This clonotype was observed a few times. J is TRBJ2-3 and V is TRBV5-1; 10 bases match TRBD2. The CDR3 contains 16 residues. The germline V gene has CDR1 SGHRS and CDR2 YFSETQ. V lost 3 bases and J lost 4; bases outside the gene matches: 8. The DNA for the CDR3 is TGCGCCAGCAGCTCGGTAGCGGGAGGTTCGTCAGATACGCAGTATTTT. Translating gives CASSSVAGGSSDTQYF.

This chain links TRBV5-1 with TRBJ2-1, with 7 bases that match TRBD2. Germline lookup yields CDR1 SGHRS and CDR2 YFSETQ. V shed 3 bases, J shed 8 bases, and the junction held 11 bases outside the gene matches. There are 15 residues in the CDR3. The CDR3 is CASSSGGSLSDEQFF. The CDR3 DNA sequence: TGCGCCAGCAGCTCCGGCGGGAGTCTTTCCGATGAGCAGTTCTTC.

The chain joins TRBV29-1 to TRBJ2-1, with D uncertain. The CDR3 has 13 amino acids. Germline V gene lookup returns CDR1 SQVTM and CDR2 ANQGSEA. Deletions cut 8 bases from V and 1 base from J, with 12 bases between. The CDR3 spells CSTDSGSYNEQFF. CDR3 sequence (DNA): TGCAGCACTGACTCTGGGTCCTACAATGAGCAGTTCTTC.

The rearrangement uses TRBV12-3 or TRBV12-4 and TRBJ2-1, with no clear D. V lost 1 base to trimming and J lost 6 bases, with 7 bases between them. The CDR3 extends over 13 amino acids. CDR3 in amino acids: CASSLGAPNEQFF. The CDR3 DNA is TGTGCCAGCAGTTTAGGAGCGCCCAATGAGCAGTTCTTC.

This clonotype came up a few times. The rearrangement joins TRBV11-3 to TRBJ2-5; tentative D call: TRBD1 (6 bases). This CDR3 spans 14 amino acids. With 0 bases removed from V and 7 bases from J, the gap between germline ends came to 12 bases. CDR1 SGHNT and CDR2 YENEEA come from the germline V gene. The CDR3 protein is CASSLEGAYGTQYF. The CDR3 DNA is TGTGCCAGCAGCTTAGAGGGGGCTTATGGGACCCAGTACTTC. The full variable domain, completed using reference TRBV11-3 and TRBJ2-5, is EAGVVQSPRYKIIEKKQPVAFWCNPISGHNTLYWYLQNLGQGPELLIRYENEEAVDDSQLPKDRFSAERLKGVDSTLKIQPAELGDSAVYLCASSLEGAYGTQYFGPGTRLLVL.

The table lists this clonotype with many counts. This chain links TRBV7-3 with TRBJ2-1, with 11 bases identical to TRBD2. This CDR3 spans 14 amino acids. After removal of 5 bases from V and 9 bases from J, the junction contained 6 bases not matched to a gene. The germline gives CDR1 SGHTA, CDR2 FQGTGA. The CDR3 region is CASSQSTSGTEQFF. The CDR3 DNA reads TGTGCCAGCAGCCAATCGACTAGCGGGACTGAGCAGTTCTTC.

A remark on this clonotype: The junction does not match germline at one end; this may be a read error. The chain recombines TRBV11-2 with TRBJ2-5, with 8 bases aligning to TRBD2. Germline V gives CDR1 SGHAT, CDR2 FQNNGV. The CDR3 runs to 15 residues. This CDR3 is CAGSPTSGVQETQYF. The CDR3, as DNA: TGTGCCGGCAGCCCAACTAGCGGAGTTCAAGAGACCCAGTACTTC. The full variable domain, completed using reference TRBV11-2 and TRBJ2-5, is EAGVAQSPRYKIIEKRQSVAFWCNPISGHATLYWYQQILGQGPKLLIQFQNNGVVDDSQLPKDRFSAERLKGVDSTLKIQPAKLEDSAVYLCAGSPTSGVQETQYFGPGTRLLVL.

The chain has TRBV9 and TRBJ2-2, with D hard to call. From germline, CDR1 is SGDLS and CDR2 YYNGEE. V was trimmed by 1 base and J by 3 bases, leaving 7 bases between them. This CDR3 has 14 residues. The CDR3 DNA reads TGTGCCAGCAGCGTACTGTTAGACACCGGGGAGCTGTTTTTT. Its protein product is CASSVLLDTGELFF.

The chain carries TRBV4-3 and TRBJ2-1, with TRBD2 matching 9 bases. The CDR3 totals 16 residues. Per the germline V gene, CDR1 is LGHNA and CDR2 is YSLEER. With 0 bases clipped from V and 12 bases from J, the junction kept 12 bases outside the gene matches. The CDR3, as DNA: TGCGCCAGCAGCCAAGATTGGTGGCGGGAGGGCCTCGGGCAGTTCTTC. Protein: CASSQDWWREGLGQFF.

The chain uses TRBV7-2 and TRBJ2-1; 7 bases fit TRBD1. In germline, CDR1 is SGHTA, CDR2 FQGNSA. The V and J ends lost 1 base and 5 bases, in that order; junction bases with no gene match: 5. The CDR3 consists of 15 residues. CDR3 sequence (DNA): TGTGCCAGCAGCTTAGATAGGGACAGACACAATGAGCAGTTCTTC. It is translated as CASSLDRDRHNEQFF.

This chain connects TRBV7-3 to TRBJ2-1; D tentatively fits TRBD1 or TRBD2 (5 bases each). Trimming cost V 5 bases and J 11 bases, with 19 bases left between them. Per germline, CDR1 SGHTA and CDR2 FQGTGA. This CDR3 is built from 14 residues. The CDR3 sequence is CASSPNGRWGKQFF. CDR3 DNA sequence: TGTGCCAGCAGCCCCAACGGGCGATGGGGGAAGCAGTTCTTC.

This clonotype was counted between two and nine times. The V call is TRBV20-1, the J call TRBJ2-1; D uncertain. Trimming took 5 bases from V and 6 from J, leaving 17 bases between them. The CDR3 spans 14 residues. Germline values: CDR1 DFQATT, CDR2 SNEGSKA (reference sequence). The CDR3 loop reads CSALKGVFGNEQFF. DNA for the CDR3: TGCAGTGCTCTGAAGGGTGTTTTCGGCAATGAGCAGTTCTTC.

This clonotype was recorded a few times. The V call is TRBV20-1, the J call TRBJ2-1; tentative D call: TRBD2 (6 bases). Germline CDR1 DFQATT, CDR2 SNEGSKA (reference sequence). V was trimmed by 1 base and J by 0 bases, leaving 16 bases between them. This CDR3 is 17 amino acids long. The CDR3 loop reads CSARAWASASSYNEQFF. The CDR3 DNA reads as TGCAGTGCTAGAGCATGGGCTAGCGCCAGCTCCTACAATGAGCAGTTCTTC.